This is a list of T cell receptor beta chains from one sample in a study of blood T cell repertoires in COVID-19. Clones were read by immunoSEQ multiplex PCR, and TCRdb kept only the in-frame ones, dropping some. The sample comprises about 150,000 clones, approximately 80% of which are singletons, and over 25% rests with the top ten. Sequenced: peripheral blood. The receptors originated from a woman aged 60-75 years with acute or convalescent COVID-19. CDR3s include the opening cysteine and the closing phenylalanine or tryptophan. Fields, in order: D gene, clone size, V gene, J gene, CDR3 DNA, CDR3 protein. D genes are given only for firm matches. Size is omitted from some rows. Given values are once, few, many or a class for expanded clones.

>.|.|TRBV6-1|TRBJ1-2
TGTGCCAGCAGTGAATTGCAGGCGTATGGCTACACCTTC
CASSELQAYGYTF
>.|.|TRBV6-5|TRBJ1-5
TGTGCCACCGGAAGGGGACAAGATCAGCCCCAGCATTTT
CATGRGQDQPQHF
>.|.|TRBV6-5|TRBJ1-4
TGTGCCAGCAGTTACCAGCCGGGGAGTGAAAAACTGTTTTTT
CASSYQPGSEKLFF
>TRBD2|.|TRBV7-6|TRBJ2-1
TGTGCCAGCAGCTGGACTAGCGGGGGGATCAATGAGCAGTTCTTC
CASSWTSGGINEQFF
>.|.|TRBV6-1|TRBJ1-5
TGTGCCAGCAGTGAACAACAGGCTAGCAATCAGCCCCAGCATTTT
CASSEQQASNQPQHF
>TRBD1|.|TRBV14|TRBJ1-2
TGTGCCAGCAGCCAGTCGGGACAGGTTAACTATGGCTACACCTTC
CASSQSGQVNYGYTF
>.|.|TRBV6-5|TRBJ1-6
TGTGCCAGCAGTTACTCGTGGTCTCGAGATTCACCCCTCCACTTT
CASSYSWSRDSPLHF
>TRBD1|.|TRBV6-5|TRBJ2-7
TGTGCCAGCAGCCAGGGACAGTACTACGAGCAGTACTTC
CASSQGQYYEQYF
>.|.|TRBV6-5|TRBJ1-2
TGTGCCGCACTCGAGTGGGGAGCTAACTATGGCTACACCTTC
CAALEWGANYGYTF
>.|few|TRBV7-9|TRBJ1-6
TGTGCCAGCAGCTTAGTTACAACTAATTCACCCCTCCACTTT
CASSLVTTNSPLHF
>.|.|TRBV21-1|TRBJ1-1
TGTGCCAGCAGCAAGGCAGGGAAGGCACTGAACACTGAAGCTTTCTTT
CASSKAGKALNTEAFF
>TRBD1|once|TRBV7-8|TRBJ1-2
TGTGCCAGCAGCTGGAATACAGGGGACTATGGCTACACCTTC
CASSWNTGDYGYTF
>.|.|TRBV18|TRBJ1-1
TGTGCCAGCTCACCGTTACAAACTGAAGCTTTCTTT
CASSPLQTEAFF
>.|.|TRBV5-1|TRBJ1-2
TGCGCCAGCAGCTTGTGGGAGGATGGCTACACCTTC
CASSLWEDGYTF
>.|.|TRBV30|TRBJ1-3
TGTGCCTGGAGTGTACGGAACACCATATATTTT
CAWSVRNTIYF
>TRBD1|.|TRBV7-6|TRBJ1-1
TGTGCCAGCAGCTTAGGGCCAGGGGGAATGAACACTGAAGCTTTCTTT
CASSLGPGGMNTEAFF
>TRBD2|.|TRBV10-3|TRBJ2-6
TGTGCCATCAGTGAGGCGGAGATAGCGGGGTCCTCTGGGGCCAACGTCCTGACTTTC
CAISEAEIAGSSGANVLTF
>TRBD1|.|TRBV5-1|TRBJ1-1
TGCGCCAGCAGCCGGGGACAGGGTCTCACTGAAGCTTTCTTT
CASSRGQGLTEAFF
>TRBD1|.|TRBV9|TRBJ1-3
TGTGCCAGCAGCCCAAGGACAGGACTGAGCTCTGGAAACACCATATATTTT
CASSPRTGLSSGNTIYF
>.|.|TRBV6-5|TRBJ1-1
TGTGCCAGCACCCCTCCAGGGCAAAACACTGAAGCTTTCTTT
CASTPPGQNTEAFF
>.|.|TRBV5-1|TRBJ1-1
TGCGCCAGCAGCTTGGGCCACAAACGTGAAGCTTTCTTT
CASSLGHKREAFF
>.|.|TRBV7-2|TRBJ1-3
TGTGCCAGCAGCTTAGACGGACTCTCTGGAAACACCATATATTTT
CASSLDGLSGNTIYF
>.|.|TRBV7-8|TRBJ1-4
TGTGCCAGCAGCAGGACTGAAACTAATGAAAAACTGTTTTTT
CASSRTETNEKLFF
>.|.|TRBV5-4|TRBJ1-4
TGTGCCAGCAGCTTGGGTGGAGCAACTAATGAAAAACTGTTTTTT
CASSLGGATNEKLFF
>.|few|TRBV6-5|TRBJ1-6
TGTGCCAGCAACATGGATTCACCCCTCCACTTT
CASNMDSPLHF
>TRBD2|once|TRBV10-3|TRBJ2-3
TGTGCCATCAGTGAGTCTACTAGCGGCGGCACAGATACGCAGTATTTT
CAISESTSGGTDTQYF
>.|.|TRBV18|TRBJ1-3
TGTGCCAGCTCTACGATAAACAGTGGCTGGCTCTCTGGAAACACCATATATTTT
CASSTINSGWLSGNTIYF
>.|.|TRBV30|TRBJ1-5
TGTGCCTGGAGTGTACAAGGGTCGGGGAGCAATCAGCCCCAGCATTTT
CAWSVQGSGSNQPQHF
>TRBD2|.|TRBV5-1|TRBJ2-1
TGCGCCAGCAGCCCTAGCGGGGGGGTGAATGAGCAGTTCTTC
CASSPSGGVNEQFF
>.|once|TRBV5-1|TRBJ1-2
TGCGCCAGCAGCTATACAGCGGAGAGTGGCTACACCTTC
CASSYTAESGYTF
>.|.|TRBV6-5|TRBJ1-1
TGTGCCAGCAGTTTGGGCCGTTCGAACACTGAAGCTTTCTTT
CASSLGRSNTEAFF
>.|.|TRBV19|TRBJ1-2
TGTGCCAGTAGTATAGATTTAACAGGGAATGGCTACACCTTC
CASSIDLTGNGYTF
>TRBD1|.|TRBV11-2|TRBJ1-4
TGTGCCAGCAGCTTAATGATGGGACAGGGTCTAGGACTGTTTTTT
CASSLMMGQGLGLFF
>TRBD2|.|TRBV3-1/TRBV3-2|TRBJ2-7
TGTGCCAGCAGCCAAGATTCCCGGGGGGACTCCTACGAGCAGTACTTC
CASSQDSRGDSYEQYF
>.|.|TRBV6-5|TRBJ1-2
TGTGCCAGCAGTTACTCGTACCGGACAGAGTATGGCTACACCTTC
CASSYSYRTEYGYTF
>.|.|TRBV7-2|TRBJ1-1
TGTGCCAGCAGCGCAACAGCGGGAGGCACTGAAGCTTTCTTT
CASSATAGGTEAFF
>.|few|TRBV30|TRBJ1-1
TGTGCCTGGAGTCGGGGGTACACTGAAGCTTTCTTT
CAWSRGYTEAFF
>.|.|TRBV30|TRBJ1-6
TGTGCCTGGAGTTTGAGTGGAGGATCACCCCTCCACTTT
CAWSLSGGSPLHF
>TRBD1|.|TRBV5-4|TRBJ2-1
TGTGCCAGCAGCTCTAGACAGGGTCCCTACAATGAGCAGTTCTTC
CASSSRQGPYNEQFF
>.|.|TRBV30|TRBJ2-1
TGTGCCCGGGGTACTACCTACAATGAGCAGTTCTTC
CARGTTYNEQFF
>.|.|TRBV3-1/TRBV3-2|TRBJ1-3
TGTGCCAGCAGCCAGTGGCCAGGGGAAGGAAACACCATATATTTT
CASSQWPGEGNTIYF
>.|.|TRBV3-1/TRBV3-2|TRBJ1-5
TGTGCCAGCAGCCAAGCAGGGTCGGCCAATCAGCCCCAGCATTTT
CASSQAGSANQPQHF
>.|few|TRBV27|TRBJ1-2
TGTGCCAGCAGTTTATCGCGGGGGTATGGCTACACCTTC
CASSLSRGYGYTF
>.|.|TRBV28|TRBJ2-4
TGTGCCAGCAGTTTACCGGGTAAAAACATTCAGTACTTC
CASSLPGKNIQYF
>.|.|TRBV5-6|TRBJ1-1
TGTGCCAGCAGCTTCCCTTGGGGGGGATCATTCATGAACACTGAAGCTTTCTTT
CASSFPWGGSFMNTEAFF
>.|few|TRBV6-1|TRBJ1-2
TGTGCCAGCAGTGAAGGCGAGGATGGCTATGGCTACACCTTC
CASSEGEDGYGYTF
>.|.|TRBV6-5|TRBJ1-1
TGTGCCAGCAGTTACGTCCCGGGAGGGAACACTGAAGCTTTCTTT
CASSYVPGGNTEAFF
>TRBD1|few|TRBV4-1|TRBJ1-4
TGCGCCAGCAGCCAAGTGGGACAGCGAAATGAAAAACTGTTTTTT
CASSQVGQRNEKLFF
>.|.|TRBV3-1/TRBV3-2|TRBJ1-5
TGTGCCAGCAGCCGGGCCAGCGGCCAGCCCCAGCATTTT
CASSRASGQPQHF
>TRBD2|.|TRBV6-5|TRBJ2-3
TGTGCCAGCAGTTACCGGGAGGGCACAGATACGCAGTATTTT
CASSYREGTDTQYF
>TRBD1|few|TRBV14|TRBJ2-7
TGTGCCAGCAGTCCCGGGACAGGGCTCTACGAGCAGTACTTC
CASSPGTGLYEQYF
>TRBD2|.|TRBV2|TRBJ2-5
TGTGCCAGCAGTGCCGGACTAGCCGAGACCCAGTACTTC
CASSAGLAETQYF
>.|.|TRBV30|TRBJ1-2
TGTGCCTGGAGTGTTCAGGTTCGCTACACCTTC
CAWSVQVRYTF
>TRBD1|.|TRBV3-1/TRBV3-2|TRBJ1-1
TGTGCCAGCAGCCCTACAGGGGGCGATCGTCTTATCGCTGAAGCTTTCTTT
CASSPTGGDRLIAEAFF
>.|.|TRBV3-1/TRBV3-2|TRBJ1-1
TGTGCCAGCAGCCAGAACCAGCGGGGGTTTGAAGCTTTCTTT
CASSQNQRGFEAFF
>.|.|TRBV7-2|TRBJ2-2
TGTGCCAGCAGCTTAAGCGCAGTACTTTACACCGGGGAGCTGTTTTTT
CASSLSAVLYTGELFF
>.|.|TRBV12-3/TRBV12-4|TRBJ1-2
TGTGCCAGCAGTTTTGACAGGTCTTATGGCTACACCTTC
CASSFDRSYGYTF
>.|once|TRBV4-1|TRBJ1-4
TGCGCCAGCAGCCCAAGGGGTACTAATGAAAAACTGTTTTTT
CASSPRGTNEKLFF
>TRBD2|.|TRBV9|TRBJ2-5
TGTGCCAGCAGCCCCCCGCGGGGGGGCCTGGAGACCCAGTACTTC
CASSPPRGGLETQYF